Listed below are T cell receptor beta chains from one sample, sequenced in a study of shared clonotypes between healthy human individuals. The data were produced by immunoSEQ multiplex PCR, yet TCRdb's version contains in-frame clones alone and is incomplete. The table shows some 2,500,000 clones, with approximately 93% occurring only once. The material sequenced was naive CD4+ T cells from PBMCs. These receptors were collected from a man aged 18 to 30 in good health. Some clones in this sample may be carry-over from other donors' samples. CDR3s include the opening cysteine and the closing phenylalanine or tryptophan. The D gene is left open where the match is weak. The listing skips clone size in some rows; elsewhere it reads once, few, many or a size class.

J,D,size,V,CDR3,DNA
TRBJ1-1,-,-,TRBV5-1,CASSLMAALNTEAFF,TGCGCCAGCAGCTTGATGGCGGCTCTGAACACTGAAGCTTTCTTT
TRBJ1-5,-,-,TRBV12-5,CASGPRGVSNQPQHF,TGTGCTAGTGGTCCCCGGGGGGTTAGCAATCAGCCCCAGCATTTT
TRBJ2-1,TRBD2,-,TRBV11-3,CASSLDLASGEQFF,TGTGCCAGCAGCTTAGATCTTGCTAGCGGGGAGCAGTTCTTC
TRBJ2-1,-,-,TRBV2,CASRLGGHEQFF,TGTGCCAGCAGACTTGGTGGGCATGAGCAGTTCTTC
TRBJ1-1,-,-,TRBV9,CASSRQPNTEAFF,TGTGCCAGCAGCAGACAGCCGAACACTGAAGCTTTCTTT
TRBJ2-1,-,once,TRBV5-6,CASIPKGGAKNEQFF,TGTGCCAGCATCCCCAAGGGGGGAGCGAAGAATGAGCAGTTCTTC
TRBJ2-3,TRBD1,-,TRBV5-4,CASSRQGATDTQYF,TGTGCCAGCAGCAGACAGGGGGCAACAGATACGCAGTATTTT
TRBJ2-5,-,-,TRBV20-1,CSVVQETQYF,TGCAGTGTGGTTCAAGAGACCCAGTACTTC
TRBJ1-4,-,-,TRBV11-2,CASSLTVATNEKLFF,TGTGCCAGCAGCCTAACGGTAGCAACTAATGAAAAACTGTTTTTT
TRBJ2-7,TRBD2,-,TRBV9,CASSGGASGTYEQYF,TGTGCCAGCAGCGGTGGGGCTAGCGGTACCTACGAGCAGTACTTC
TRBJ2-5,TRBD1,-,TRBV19,CASTGQGGQETQYF,TGTGCCAGTACGGGACAGGGGGGACAAGAGACCCAGTACTTC
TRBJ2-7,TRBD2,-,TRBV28,CASSPPPERDRYEQYF,TGTGCCAGCAGCCCCCCCCCTGAGCGGGACCGCTACGAGCAGTACTTC
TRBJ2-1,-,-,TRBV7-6,CASSPVQGRRYNEQFF,TGTGCCAGCAGCCCGGTACAGGGAAGGCGCTACAATGAGCAGTTCTTC
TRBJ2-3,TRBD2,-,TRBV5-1,CASSSLAGGPGDTQYF,TGCGCCAGCAGCTCACTAGCGGGAGGGCCGGGAGATACGCAGTATTTT
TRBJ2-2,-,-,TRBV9,CASSPRGTLNTGELFF,TGTGCCAGCAGCCCTCGCGGGACTTTGAACACCGGGGAGCTGTTTTTT
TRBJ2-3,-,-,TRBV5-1,CASSHNREFTDTQYF,TGCGCCAGCAGCCATAACAGGGAATTCACAGATACGCAGTATTTT
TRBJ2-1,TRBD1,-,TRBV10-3,CAISADRGTYSYNEQFF,TGTGCCATCAGTGCGGACAGGGGGACCTACTCCTACAATGAGCAGTTCTTC
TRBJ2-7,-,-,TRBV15,CATSRDLASRGYEQYF,TGTGCCACCAGCAGAGATCTAGCTAGCCGTGGCTACGAGCAGTACTTC
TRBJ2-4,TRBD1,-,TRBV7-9,CASSSRGQGARNIQYF,TGTGCCAGCAGCTCCCGCGGGCAGGGGGCAAGAAACATTCAGTACTTC
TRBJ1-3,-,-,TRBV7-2,CASSPGLSGNTIYF,TGTGCCAGCAGCCCCGGCCTTAGTGGAAACACCATATATTTT
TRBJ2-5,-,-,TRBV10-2,CASSESGAGETQYF,TGCGCCAGCAGTGAGTCAGGGGCCGGGGAGACCCAGTACTTC
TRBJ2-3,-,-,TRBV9,CASSVASITDTQYF,TGTGCCAGCAGCGTAGCATCTATCACAGATACGCAGTATTTT
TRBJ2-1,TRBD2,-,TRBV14,CASSKAGTSGNNEQFF,TGTGCCAGCAGCAAGGCCGGGACTAGCGGCAACAATGAGCAGTTCTTC
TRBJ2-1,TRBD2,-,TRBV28,CASSLARAGGDEQFF,TGTGCCAGCAGTTTGGCGCGCGCGGGAGGCGATGAGCAGTTCTTC
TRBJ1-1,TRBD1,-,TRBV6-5,CASRTGSPPEAFF,TGTGCCAGCAGGACAGGGTCACCTCCTGAAGCTTTCTTT
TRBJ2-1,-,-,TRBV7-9,CASSLGDGSYNEQFF,TGTGCCAGCAGCTTAGGGGACGGCTCCTACAATGAGCAGTTCTTC
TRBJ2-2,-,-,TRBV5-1,CASSRDWQNTGELFF,TGCGCCAGCAGCAGGGACTGGCAGAACACCGGGGAGCTGTTTTTT
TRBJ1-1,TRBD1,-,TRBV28,CASSRLQGAAEAFF,TGTGCCAGCAGCAGACTACAGGGGGCAGCTGAAGCTTTCTTT
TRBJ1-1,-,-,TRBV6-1,CASSADRLMNTEAFF,TGTGCCAGCAGTGCTGATCGGTTGATGAACACTGAAGCTTTCTTT
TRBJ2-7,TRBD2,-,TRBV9,CASSVGLRTSGSYEQYF,TGTGCCAGCAGCGTAGGCCTACGGACTAGCGGGAGCTACGAGCAGTACTTC
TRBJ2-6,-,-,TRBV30,CAWSLGSSGANVLTF,TGTGCCTGGAGCCTCGGGAGCTCTGGGGCCAACGTCCTGACTTTC
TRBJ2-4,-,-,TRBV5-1,CASSHRVRVAKNIQYF,TGCGCCAGCAGCCATAGGGTGCGGGTGGCCAAAAACATTCAGTACTTC
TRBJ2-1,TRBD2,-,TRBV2,CASRETSGSYNEQFF,TGTGCCAGTAGAGAAACTAGCGGCTCCTACAATGAGCAGTTCTTC
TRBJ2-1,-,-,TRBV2,CASSVTGDNEQFF,TGTGCCAGCAGTGTTACGGGGGACAATGAGCAGTTCTTC
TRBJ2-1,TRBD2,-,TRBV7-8,CASSQRGSYNEQFF,TGTGCCAGCAGCCAGCGGGGCTCCTACAATGAGCAGTTCTTC
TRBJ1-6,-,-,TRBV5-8,CASSLAGDYNSPLHF,TGTGCCAGCAGCTTGGCAGGGGACTATAATTCACCCCTCCACTTT
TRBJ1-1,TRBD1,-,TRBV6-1,CASNEGADTEAFF,TGTGCCAGCAATGAGGGGGCGGACACTGAAGCTTTCTTT
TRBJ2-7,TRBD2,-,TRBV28,CASSSGFWREGPPYEQYF,TGTGCCAGCAGTAGCGGTTTTTGGCGGGAGGGCCCTCCCTACGAGCAGTACTTC
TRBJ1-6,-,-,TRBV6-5,CASSSRAQIYNSPLHF,TGTGCCAGCAGTTCAAGAGCACAGATCTATAATTCACCCCTCCACTTT
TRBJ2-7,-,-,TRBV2,CASSVMAETYEQYF,TGTGCCAGCAGTGTTATGGCGGAAACCTACGAGCAGTACTTC
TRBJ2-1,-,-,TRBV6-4,CASSTQAGYNEQFF,TGTGCCAGCAGTACCCAAGCGGGTTACAATGAGCAGTTCTTC
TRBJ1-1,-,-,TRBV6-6,CASIKVLNTEAFF,TGTGCCAGCATCAAGGTATTGAACACTGAAGCTTTCTTT
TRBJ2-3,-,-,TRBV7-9,CASSLGGGVTDTQYF,TGTGCCAGCAGCTTAGGAGGGGGTGTAACAGATACGCAGTATTTT
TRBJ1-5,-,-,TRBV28,CASRPIRDHQPQHF,TGTGCCAGCAGGCCAATCAGGGACCATCAGCCCCAGCATTTT
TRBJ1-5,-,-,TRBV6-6,CASSYSTHGTQHF,TGTGCCAGCAGTTACTCAACCCACGGGACCCAGCATTTT
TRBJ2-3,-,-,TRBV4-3,CASSQEAITDTQYF,TGCGCCAGCAGCCAAGAGGCTATAACAGATACGCAGTATTTT
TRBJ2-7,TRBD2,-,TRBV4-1,CASSQDGTSGSRYEQYF,TGCGCCAGCAGCCAAGATGGCACGAGCGGGAGTAGGTACGAGCAGTACTTC
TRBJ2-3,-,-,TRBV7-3,CASSLTAVTDTQYF,TGTGCCAGCAGCTTAACGGCAGTCACAGATACGCAGTATTTT